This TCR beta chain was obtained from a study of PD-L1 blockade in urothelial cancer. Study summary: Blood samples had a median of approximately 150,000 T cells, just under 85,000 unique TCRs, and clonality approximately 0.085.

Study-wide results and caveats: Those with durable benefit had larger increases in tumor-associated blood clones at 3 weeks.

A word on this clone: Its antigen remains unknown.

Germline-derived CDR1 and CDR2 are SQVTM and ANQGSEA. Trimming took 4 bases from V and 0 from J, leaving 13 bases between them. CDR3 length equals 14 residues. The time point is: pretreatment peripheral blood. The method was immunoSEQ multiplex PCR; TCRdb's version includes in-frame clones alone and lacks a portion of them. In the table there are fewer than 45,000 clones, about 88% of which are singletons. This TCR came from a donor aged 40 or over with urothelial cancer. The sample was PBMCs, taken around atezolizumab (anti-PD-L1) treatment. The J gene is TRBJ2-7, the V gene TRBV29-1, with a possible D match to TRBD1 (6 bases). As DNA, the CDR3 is TGCAGCGTTGGCCCCCAGGGGAGCTCCTACGAGCAGTACTTC. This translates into CSVGPQGSSYEQYF.